This entry features one T cell receptor (beta chain) sequence. Its antigen is unidentified. The sample comes from a study of T cells after yellow fever vaccination. About the research overall: Fractions low in cell number were prepared with SMART-Seq v4 Ultra Low Input. Findings and limits, study-wide: Most primary-vaccination clones reappeared after the booster (approximately 95% CD4, roughly 90% CD8).

TCRdb reprocessed the 5' RACE reads via MiXCR and lists one record per CDR3 protein. The sample carries some 600,000 distinct CDR3 sequences, about 12% recorded once. The CDR3 sequence is 13 residues long. The V gene's germline CDR1 is DFQATT and CDR2 SNEGSKA (reference sequence). J lost 7 bases, V lost 2 bases, and 5 bases had no gene match. The receptor was derived from a man aged 30 to 39 who received the YFV17D yellow fever vaccine. V is TRBV20-1 and J is TRBJ2-1, with 7 bases that match TRBD2. The specimen was PBMCs, collected on the day of the yellow fever booster vaccination. This chain's CDR3 is CSARRLAGNEQFF. Here the CDR3 DNA reads TGCAGTGCTAGACGACTAGCCGGTAATGAGCAGTTCTTC.